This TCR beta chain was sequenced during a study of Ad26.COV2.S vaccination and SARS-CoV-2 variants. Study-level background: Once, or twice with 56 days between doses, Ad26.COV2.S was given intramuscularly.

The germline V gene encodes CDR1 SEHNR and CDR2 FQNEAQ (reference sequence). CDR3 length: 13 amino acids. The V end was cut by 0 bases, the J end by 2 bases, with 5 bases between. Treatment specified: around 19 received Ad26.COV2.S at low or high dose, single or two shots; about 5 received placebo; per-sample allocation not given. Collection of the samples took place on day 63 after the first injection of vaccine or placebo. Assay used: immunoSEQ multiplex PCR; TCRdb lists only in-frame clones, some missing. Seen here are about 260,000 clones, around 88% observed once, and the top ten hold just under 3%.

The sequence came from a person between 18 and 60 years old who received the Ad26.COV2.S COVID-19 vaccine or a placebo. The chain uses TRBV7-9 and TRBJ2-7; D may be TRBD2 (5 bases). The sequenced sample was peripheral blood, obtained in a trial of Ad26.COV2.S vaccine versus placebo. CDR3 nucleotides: TGTGCCAGCAGCTTAGCGGGAGCCTACGAGCAGTACGTC. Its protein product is CASSLAGAYEQYV.